This T cell receptor beta chain came from a study of T cell repertoires in cytomegalovirus infection. The overall study: Recently identified HLA-C-restricted and well-studied HLA-B-restricted CMV epitopes were used. Study-wide results and caveats: What dominated the ex vivo response were HLA-C-restricted CMV-specific TCR beta clonotypes.

Germline CDR1 reads MNHEY; CDR2 reads SMNVEV (reference sequence). The CDR3 covers 14 residues. TCRdb reprocessed the reads via MiXCR and lists one record per CDR3 protein. The data show 650,000 to 900,000 distinct CDR3 sequences, 29% seen once. Notes on this clonotype: Its antigen is not known. A much bigger clone sits one base away, suggesting this may be a read error.

Source: cultured CD8+ T cells from PBMCs, taken from culture after CMV antigen stimulation. The TCR was taken from a human donor in good health (CMV status not recorded). Some clones in this sample may be carry-over from other donors' samples. The chain is built from TRBV27 and TRBJ1-2; a possible D gene is TRBD1 (5 bases). The CDR3 DNA reads as TGTGCCAGCGCGACGAGGGGCATAAACTATGACTACACCTTC. It specifies CASATRGINYDYTF.